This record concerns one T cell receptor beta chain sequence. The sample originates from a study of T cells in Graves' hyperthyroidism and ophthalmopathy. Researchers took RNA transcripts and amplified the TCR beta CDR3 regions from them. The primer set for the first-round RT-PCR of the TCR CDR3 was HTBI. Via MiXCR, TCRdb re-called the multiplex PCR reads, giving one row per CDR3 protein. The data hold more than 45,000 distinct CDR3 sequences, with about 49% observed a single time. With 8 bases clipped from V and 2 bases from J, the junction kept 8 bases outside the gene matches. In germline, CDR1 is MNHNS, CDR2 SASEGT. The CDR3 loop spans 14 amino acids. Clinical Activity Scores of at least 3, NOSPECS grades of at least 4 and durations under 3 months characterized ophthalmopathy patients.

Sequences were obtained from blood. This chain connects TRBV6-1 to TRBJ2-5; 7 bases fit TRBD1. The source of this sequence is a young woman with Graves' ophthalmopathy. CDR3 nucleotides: TGTGCCAGCTCACCAAGGACAGGACAAGAGACCCAGTACTTC. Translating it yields CASSPRTGQETQYF.